This is a list of T cell receptor beta chains from one sample in a study of T cells in Graves' hyperthyroidism and ophthalmopathy. TCRdb re-called the multiplex PCR reads through MiXCR, storing one row per CDR3 protein. The data hold around 340,000 distinct CDR3 sequences, with approximately 17% observed a single time. Sequenced material: blood. These receptors were taken from a woman aged 25 to 39 with Graves' hyperthyroidism that later progressed to Graves' ophthalmopathy. CDR3s include the opening cysteine and the closing phenylalanine or tryptophan. The D gene is left open where the match is weak. Part of the rows lack a size; the others show once, few, many or a class for expanded clones.

clone_size j_call d_call v_call cdr3_aa cdr3_nt
many TRBJ2-7 TRBD1 TRBV5-1 CASSPDRVDREQYF TGCGCCAGCAGCCCGGACAGGGTAGATCGGGAGCAGTACTTC
many TRBJ2-7 TRBD2 TRBV4-2 CASSQDLGAGGLYEQYF TGTGCCAGCAGCCAAGATTTAGGAGCGGGAGGCCTATACGAGCAGTACTTC
many TRBJ2-1 NA TRBV20-1 CSASRDSSYNEQFF TGCAGTGCTAGTCGGGACTCGTCCTACAATGAGCAGTTCTTC
many TRBJ2-5 NA TRBV12-3/TRBV12-4 CASSLPYSEETQYF TGTGCCAGCAGCCTCCCCTACAGCGAAGAGACCCAGTACTTC
NA TRBJ1-5 TRBD1 TRBV3-1 CASSLLDRGNNQPQHF TGTGCCAGCAGCCTTCTCGACAGGGGTAACAATCAGCCCCAGCATTTT
many TRBJ1-2 NA TRBV5-1 CASSLEGFGYGYTF TGCGCCAGCAGCTTGGAGGGTTTTGGCTATGGCTACACCTTC
NA TRBJ2-7 TRBD1 TRBV7-7 CASSFQTGGEQYF TGTGCCAGCAGCTTCCAGACAGGGGGCGAGCAGTACTTC
many TRBJ2-5 TRBD1 TRBV5-1 CASSLGDSQETQYF TGCGCCAGCAGCTTGGGGGACAGTCAAGAGACCCAGTACTTC
few TRBJ1-1 NA TRBV6-2/TRBV6-3 CASHPREMNTEAFF TGTGCCAGCCATCCCCGGGAGATGAACACTGAAGCTTTCTTT
NA TRBJ2-5 NA TRBV15 CATSRDGTQYF TGTGCCACCAGCAGAGATGGGACCCAGTACTTC
many TRBJ1-4 NA TRBV20-1 CSAETGYTNEKLFF TGCAGTGCCGAAACAGGGTATACTAATGAAAAACTGTTTTTT
many TRBJ2-2 NA TRBV2 CASSRRQNTGELFF TGTGCCAGCAGCCGAAGACAGAACACCGGGGAGCTGTTTTTT
NA TRBJ2-2 NA TRBV6-2/TRBV6-3 CASSSRQTNTGELFF TGTGCCAGCAGTAGTAGACAGACGAACACCGGGGAGCTGTTTTTT
NA TRBJ1-2 TRBD1 TRBV27 CASSFTPTGGLGYGYTF TGTGCCAGCAGTTTCACCCCGACAGGGGGCCTTGGCTATGGCTACACCTTC
many TRBJ1-2 NA TRBV27 CASSPKGGLGYGYTF TGTGCCAGCAGTCCAAAAGGTGGATTAGGCTATGGCTACACCTTC
many TRBJ2-7 NA TRBV6-2/TRBV6-3 CASGPSVTYEQYF TGTGCCAGCGGACCCTCAGTCACCTACGAGCAGTACTTC
many TRBJ2-7 TRBD1 TRBV28 CASSFAQGSSEQYF TGTGCCAGCAGTTTTGCACAGGGGTCCAGCGAGCAGTACTTC
NA TRBJ2-3 TRBD2 TRBV7-9 CASSLAGGATDTQYF TGTGCCAGCAGCTTAGCGGGAGGGGCCACAGATACGCAGTATTTT
NA TRBJ2-1 TRBD1 TRBV6-1 CASLDRGGNEQFF TGTGCCAGTCTGGACAGGGGGGGGAATGAGCAGTTCTTC
many TRBJ1-2 TRBD1 TRBV5-5 CASSNLLGQAFDYGYTF TGTGCCAGCAGCAATCTCCTAGGACAGGCCTTTGACTATGGCTACACCTTC
NA TRBJ1-1 TRBD1 TRBV20-1 CSASPRGAFSTEAFF TGCAGTGCTAGCCCCAGGGGGGCGTTTAGCACTGAAGCTTTCTTT
few TRBJ1-1 TRBD1 TRBV27 CASRPQPGGLTEAFF TGTGCCAGCCGTCCCCAACCAGGGGGCTTAACTGAAGCTTTCTTT
few TRBJ1-3 NA TRBV29-1 CSVPLDATRGNTIYF TGCAGCGTTCCCTTGGACGCGACCCGGGGAAACACCATATATTTT
NA TRBJ2-1 NA TRBV28 CASSPPRTLDNEQFF TGTGCCAGCAGTCCCCCTAGGACGCTCGACAATGAGCAGTTCTTC
many TRBJ1-6 NA TRBV30 CAWALMSSYNSPLHF TGTGCCTGGGCCTTGATGAGCTCCTATAATTCACCCCTCCACTTT
few TRBJ2-7 TRBD2 TRBV5-1 CASSLEAGVYEQYF TGCGCCAGCAGCTTGGAAGCGGGAGTTTACGAGCAGTACTTC
NA TRBJ2-3 TRBD2 TRBV10-2 CASSEQVAGGDTQYF TGCGCCAGCAGTGAGCAGGTAGCGGGAGGGGATACGCAGTATTTT
many TRBJ2-7 NA TRBV12-3/TRBV12-4 CASSSGERLTYEQYF TGTGCCAGCAGTTCGGGGGAACGTCTCACCTACGAGCAGTACTTC
many TRBJ1-1 NA TRBV28 CASRTEAFF TGTGCCAGCAGAACTGAAGCTTTCTTT
few TRBJ2-7 TRBD1 TRBV7-9 CASSLGQGGRDEQYF TGTGCCAGCAGCTTGGGACAGGGGGGTCGGGACGAGCAGTACTTC
NA TRBJ1-1 NA TRBV20-1 CSASRGALGTEAFF TGCAGTGCTAGTAGGGGGGCGCTTGGCACTGAAGCTTTCTTT
many TRBJ2-2 NA TRBV12-3/TRBV12-4 CASSFGGRSGELFF TGTGCCAGCAGTTTCGGAGGACGGTCCGGGGAGCTGTTTTTT
few TRBJ2-1 NA TRBV6-5 CASSYFPFASYNEQFF TGTGCCAGCAGTTACTTCCCATTCGCCTCCTACAATGAGCAGTTCTTC
NA TRBJ1-5 TRBD1 TRBV19 CASSLKTGGNQPQHF TGTGCCAGTAGTTTAAAGACAGGGGGCAACCAGCCCCAGCATTTT
many TRBJ1-6 NA TRBV2 CARGYTDSPLHF TGTGCCAGAGGGTATACAGATTCACCCCTCCACTTT
few TRBJ2-1 TRBD2 TRBV7-9 CASSLLPFREGLFGEQFF TGTGCCAGCAGCTTACTCCCTTTTAGGGAGGGCCTCTTCGGTGAGCAGTTCTTC
many TRBJ2-1 TRBD2 TRBV24-1 CATSENSGPYNEQFF TGTGCCACCAGTGAAAATAGCGGGCCATACAATGAGCAGTTCTTC
many TRBJ1-2 TRBD1 TRBV3-1 CASSQRQGRGYTF TGTGCCAGCAGCCAACGACAGGGTCGTGGCTACACCTTC
NA TRBJ1-1 NA TRBV3-1 CASSQARAGTLEAFF TGTGCCAGCAGCCAAGCCCGAGCAGGGACTCTTGAAGCTTTCTTT